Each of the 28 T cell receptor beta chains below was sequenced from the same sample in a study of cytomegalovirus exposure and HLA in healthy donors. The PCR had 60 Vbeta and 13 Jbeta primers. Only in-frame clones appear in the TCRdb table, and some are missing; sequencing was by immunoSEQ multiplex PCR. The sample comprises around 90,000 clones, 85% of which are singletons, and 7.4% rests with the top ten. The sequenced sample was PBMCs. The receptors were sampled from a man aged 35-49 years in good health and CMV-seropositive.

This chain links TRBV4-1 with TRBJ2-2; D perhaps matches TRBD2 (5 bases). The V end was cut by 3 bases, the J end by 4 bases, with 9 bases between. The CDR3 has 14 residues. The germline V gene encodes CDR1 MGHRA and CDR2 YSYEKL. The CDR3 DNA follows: TGCGCCAGCAGCCATGTAGGGAGCACCGGGGAGCTGTTTTTT. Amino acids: CASSHVGSTGELFF.

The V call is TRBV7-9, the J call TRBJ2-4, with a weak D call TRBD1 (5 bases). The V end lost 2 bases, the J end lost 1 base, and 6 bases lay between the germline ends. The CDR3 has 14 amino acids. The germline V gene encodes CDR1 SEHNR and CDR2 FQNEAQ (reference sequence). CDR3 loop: CASSLPGAKNIQYF. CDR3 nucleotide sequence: TGTGCCAGCAGCTTACCAGGGGCCAAAAACATTCAGTACTTC.

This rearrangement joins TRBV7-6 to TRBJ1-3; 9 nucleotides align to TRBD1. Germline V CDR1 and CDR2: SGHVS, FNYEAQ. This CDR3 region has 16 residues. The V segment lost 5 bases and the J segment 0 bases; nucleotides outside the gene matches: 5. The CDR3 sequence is CASSPQGAGSGNTIYF. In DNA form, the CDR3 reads TGTGCCAGCAGCCCACAGGGGGCAGGCTCTGGAAACACCATATATTTT.

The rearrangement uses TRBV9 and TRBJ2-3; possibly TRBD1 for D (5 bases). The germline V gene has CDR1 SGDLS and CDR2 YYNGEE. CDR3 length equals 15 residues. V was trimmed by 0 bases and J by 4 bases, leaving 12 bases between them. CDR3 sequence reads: CASSVGAGIPDTQYF. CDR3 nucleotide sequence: TGTGCCAGCAGCGTAGGGGCAGGGATCCCAGATACGCAGTATTTT.

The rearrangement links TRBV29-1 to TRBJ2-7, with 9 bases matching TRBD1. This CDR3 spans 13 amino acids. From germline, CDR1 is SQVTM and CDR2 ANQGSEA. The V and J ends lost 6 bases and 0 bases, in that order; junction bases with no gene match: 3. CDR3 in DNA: TGCAGCGTGGGACAGGGCCTCTCCTACGAGCAGTACTTC. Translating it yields CSVGQGLSYEQYF.

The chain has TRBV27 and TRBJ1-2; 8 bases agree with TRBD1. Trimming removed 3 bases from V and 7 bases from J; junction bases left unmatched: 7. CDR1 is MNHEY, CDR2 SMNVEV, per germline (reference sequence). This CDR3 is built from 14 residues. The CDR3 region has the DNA TGTGCCAGCAGTTTTTTCCGTGACAGGGGTGGCTACACCTTC. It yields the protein CASSFFRDRGGYTF.

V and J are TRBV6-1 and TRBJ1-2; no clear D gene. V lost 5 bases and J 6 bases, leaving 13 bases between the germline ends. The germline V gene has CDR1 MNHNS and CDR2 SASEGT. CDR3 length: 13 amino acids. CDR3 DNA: TGTGCCAGCAGTCGAGGTGTCTTTGATGGCTACACCTTC. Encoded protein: CASSRGVFDGYTF.

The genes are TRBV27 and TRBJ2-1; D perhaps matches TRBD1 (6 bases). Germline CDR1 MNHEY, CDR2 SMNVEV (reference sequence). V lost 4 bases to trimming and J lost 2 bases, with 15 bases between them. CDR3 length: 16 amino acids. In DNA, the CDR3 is TGTGCCAGCAGTTCGTCTCAGGGGATCGCCTACAATGAGCAGTTCTTC. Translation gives CASSSSQGIAYNEQFF.

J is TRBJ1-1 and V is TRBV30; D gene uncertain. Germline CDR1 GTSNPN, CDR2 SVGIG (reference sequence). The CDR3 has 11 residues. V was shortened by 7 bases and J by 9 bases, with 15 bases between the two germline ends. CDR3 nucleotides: TGTGCCTCGCACCGGGCGGGCCAAGCTTTCTTT. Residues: CASHRAGQAFF.

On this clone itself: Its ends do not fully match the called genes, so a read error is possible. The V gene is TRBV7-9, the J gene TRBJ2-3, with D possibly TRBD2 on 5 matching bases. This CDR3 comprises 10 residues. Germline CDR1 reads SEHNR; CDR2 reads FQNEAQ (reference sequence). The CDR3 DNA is TGTGCCAGCAGGAGGGCCCCTTTAAGGTTT. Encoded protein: CASRRAPLRF.

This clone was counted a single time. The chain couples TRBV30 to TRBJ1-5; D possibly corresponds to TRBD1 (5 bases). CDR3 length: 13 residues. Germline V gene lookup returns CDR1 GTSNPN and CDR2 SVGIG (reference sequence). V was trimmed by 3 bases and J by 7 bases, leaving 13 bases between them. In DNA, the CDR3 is TGTGCCTGGAGCCCTCAGGGTATCCAGCCCCAGCATTTT. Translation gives CAWSPQGIQPQHF.

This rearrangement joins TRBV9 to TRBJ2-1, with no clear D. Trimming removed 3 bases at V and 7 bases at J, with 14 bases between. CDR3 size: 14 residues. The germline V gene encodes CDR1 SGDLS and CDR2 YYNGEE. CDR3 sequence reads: CASSAVVGVNEQFF. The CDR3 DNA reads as TGTGCCAGCAGCGCGGTAGTAGGAGTAAATGAGCAGTTCTTC.

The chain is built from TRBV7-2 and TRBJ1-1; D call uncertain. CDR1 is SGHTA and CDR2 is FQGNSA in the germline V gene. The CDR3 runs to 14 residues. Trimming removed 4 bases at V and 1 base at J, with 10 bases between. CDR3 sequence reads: CASSSRPQNTEAFF. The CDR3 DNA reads TGTGCCAGCAGCTCTAGACCACAGAACACTGAAGCTTTCTTT.

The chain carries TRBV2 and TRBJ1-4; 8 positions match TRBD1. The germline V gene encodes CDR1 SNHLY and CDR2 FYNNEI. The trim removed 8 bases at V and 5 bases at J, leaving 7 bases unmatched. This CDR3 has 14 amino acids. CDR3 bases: TGTGCCAGCGGCCGACAGGGGAGCAATGAAAAACTGTTTTTT. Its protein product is CASGRQGSNEKLFF.

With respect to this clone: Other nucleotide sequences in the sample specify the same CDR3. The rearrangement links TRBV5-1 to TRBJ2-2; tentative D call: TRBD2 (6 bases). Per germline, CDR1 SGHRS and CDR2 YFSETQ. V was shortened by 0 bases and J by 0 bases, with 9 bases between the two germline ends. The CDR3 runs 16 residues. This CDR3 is CASSLAAGPNTGELFF. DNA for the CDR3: TGCGCCAGCAGCTTGGCGGCGGGGCCGAACACCGGGGAGCTGTTTTTT.

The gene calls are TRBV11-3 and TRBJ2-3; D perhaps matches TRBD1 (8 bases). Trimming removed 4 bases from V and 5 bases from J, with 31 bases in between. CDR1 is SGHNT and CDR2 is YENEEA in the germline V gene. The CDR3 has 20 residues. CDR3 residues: CASSSSDRGQRGREIDTQYF. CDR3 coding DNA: TGTGCCAGCAGCTCCTCCGACAGGGGACAACGGGGGCGGGAGATAGATACGCAGTATTTT. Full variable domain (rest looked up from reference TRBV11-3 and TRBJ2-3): EAGVVQSPRYKIIEKKQPVAFWCNPISGHNTLYWYLQNLGQGPELLIRYENEEAVDDSQLPKDRFSAERLKGVDSTLKIQPAELGDSAVYLCASSSSDRGQRGREIDTQYFGPGTRLTVL.

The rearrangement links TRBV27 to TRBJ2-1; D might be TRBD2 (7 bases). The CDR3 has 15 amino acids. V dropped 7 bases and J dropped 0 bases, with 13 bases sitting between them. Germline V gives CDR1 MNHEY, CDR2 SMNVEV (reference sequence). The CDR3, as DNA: TGTGCCAGCACCGCGGGGGCAAGCTCCTACAATGAGCAGTTCTTC. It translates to CASTAGASSYNEQFF.

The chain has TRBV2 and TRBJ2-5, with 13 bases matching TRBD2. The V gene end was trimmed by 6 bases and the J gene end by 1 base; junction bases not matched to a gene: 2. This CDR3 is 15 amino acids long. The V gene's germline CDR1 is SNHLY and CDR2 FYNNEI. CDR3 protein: CASSGLAGAQETQYF. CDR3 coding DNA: TGTGCCAGCAGCGGACTAGCGGGGGCCCAAGAGACCCAGTACTTC. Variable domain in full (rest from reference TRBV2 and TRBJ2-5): EPEVTQTPSHQVTQMGQEVILRCVPISNHLYFYWYRQILGQKVEFLVSFYNNEISEKSEIFDDQFSVERPDGSNFTLKIRSTKLEDSAMYFCASSGLAGAQETQYFGPGTRLLVL.

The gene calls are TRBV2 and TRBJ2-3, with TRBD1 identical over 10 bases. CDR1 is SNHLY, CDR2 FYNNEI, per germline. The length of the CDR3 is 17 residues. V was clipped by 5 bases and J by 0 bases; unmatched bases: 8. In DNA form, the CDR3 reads TGTGCCAGCAGTTCCGGGACAGGGGCTCCTAGCACAGATACGCAGTATTTT. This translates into CASSSGTGAPSTDTQYF.

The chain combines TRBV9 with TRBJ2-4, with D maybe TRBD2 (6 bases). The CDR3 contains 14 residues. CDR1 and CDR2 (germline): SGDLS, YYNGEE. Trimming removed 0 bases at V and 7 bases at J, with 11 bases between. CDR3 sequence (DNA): TGTGCCAGCAGCGTAGGCGGGACTCTTAACATTCAGTACTTC. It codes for CASSVGGTLNIQYF.

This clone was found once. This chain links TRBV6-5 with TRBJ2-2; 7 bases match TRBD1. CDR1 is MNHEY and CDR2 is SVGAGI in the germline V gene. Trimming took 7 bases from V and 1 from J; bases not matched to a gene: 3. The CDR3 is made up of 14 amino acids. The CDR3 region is CASNRDRNTGELFF. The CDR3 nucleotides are TGTGCCAGCAATCGGGACAGGAACACCGGGGAGCTGTTTTTT.

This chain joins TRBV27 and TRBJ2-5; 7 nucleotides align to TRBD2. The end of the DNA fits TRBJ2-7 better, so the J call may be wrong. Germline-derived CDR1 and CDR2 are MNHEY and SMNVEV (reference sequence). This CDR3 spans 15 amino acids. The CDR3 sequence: CASNLGGLGPHEQYF. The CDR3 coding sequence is TGTGCCAGCAACCTGGGAGGACTAGGACCCCACGAGCAGTACTTC.

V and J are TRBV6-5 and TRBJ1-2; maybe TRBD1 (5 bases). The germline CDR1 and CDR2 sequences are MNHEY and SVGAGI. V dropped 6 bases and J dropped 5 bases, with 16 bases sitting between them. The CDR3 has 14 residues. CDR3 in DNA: TGTGCCAGCAGAGCCCCGGGGGTGAGGTATGGCTACACCTTC. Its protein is CASRAPGVRYGYTF.

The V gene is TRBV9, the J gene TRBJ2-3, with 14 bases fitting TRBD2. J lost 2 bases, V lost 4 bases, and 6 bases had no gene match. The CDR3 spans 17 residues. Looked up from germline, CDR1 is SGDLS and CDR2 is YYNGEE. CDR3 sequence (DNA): TGTGCCAGCAGCCCCAGGACTAGCGGGGGGCCCACAGATACGCAGTATTTT. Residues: CASSPRTSGGPTDTQYF.

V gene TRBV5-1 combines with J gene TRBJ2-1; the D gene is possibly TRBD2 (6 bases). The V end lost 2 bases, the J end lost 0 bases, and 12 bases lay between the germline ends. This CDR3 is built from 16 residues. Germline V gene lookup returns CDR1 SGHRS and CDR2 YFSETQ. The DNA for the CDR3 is TGCGCCAGCAGCTTTAACTCCGGGAGCTCCTACAATGAGCAGTTCTTC. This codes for CASSFNSGSSYNEQFF.

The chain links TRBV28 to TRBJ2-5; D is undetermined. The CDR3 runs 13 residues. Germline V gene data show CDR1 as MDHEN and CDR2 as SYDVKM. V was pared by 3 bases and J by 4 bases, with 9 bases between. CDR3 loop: CASSFSSLETQYF. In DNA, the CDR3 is TGTGCCAGCAGTTTCTCTAGTTTAGAGACCCAGTACTTC.

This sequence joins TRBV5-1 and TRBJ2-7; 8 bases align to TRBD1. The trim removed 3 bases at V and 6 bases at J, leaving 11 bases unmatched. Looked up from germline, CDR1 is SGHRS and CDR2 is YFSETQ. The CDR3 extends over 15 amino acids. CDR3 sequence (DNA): TGCGCCAGCAGCTCGCAGAGACAGGGGCTGGGCGAGCAGTACTTC. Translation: CASSSQRQGLGEQYF. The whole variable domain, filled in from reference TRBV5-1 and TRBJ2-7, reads KAGVTQTPRYLIKTRGQQVTLSCSPISGHRSVSWYQQTPGQGLQFLFEYFSETQRNKGNFPGRFSGRQFSNSRSEMNVSTLELGDSALYLCASSSQRQGLGEQYFGPGTRLTVT.

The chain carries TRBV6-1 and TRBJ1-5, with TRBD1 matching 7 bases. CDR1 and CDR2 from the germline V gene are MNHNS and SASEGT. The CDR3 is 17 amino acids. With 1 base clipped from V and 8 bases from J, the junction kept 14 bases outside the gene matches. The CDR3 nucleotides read TGTGCCAGCAGTGAAGGGACAGGTGTTTTGATCAGTGAGCCCCAGCATTTT. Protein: CASSEGTGVLISEPQHF.